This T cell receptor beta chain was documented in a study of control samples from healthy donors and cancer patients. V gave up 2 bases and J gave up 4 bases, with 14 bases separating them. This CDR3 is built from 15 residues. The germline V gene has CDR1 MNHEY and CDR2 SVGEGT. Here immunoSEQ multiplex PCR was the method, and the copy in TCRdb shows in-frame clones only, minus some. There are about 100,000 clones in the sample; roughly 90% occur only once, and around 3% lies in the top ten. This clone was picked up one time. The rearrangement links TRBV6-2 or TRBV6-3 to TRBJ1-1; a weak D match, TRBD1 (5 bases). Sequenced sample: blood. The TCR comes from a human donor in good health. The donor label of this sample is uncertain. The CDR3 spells CASSYLRLGGTEAFF. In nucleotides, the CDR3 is TGTGCCAGCAGTTACCTACGGTTGGGGGGCACTGAAGCTTTCTTT.